These 9 T cell receptor beta chains were sequenced from one sample in a study of blood T cell repertoires in COVID-19. Repertoires were generated with immunoSEQ multiplex PCR, while TCRdb's copy carries only in-frame clones and drops some. The sample includes some 150,000 clones, approximately 81% of them seen just once. The sequenced material came from peripheral blood. These receptors were collected from a man in his forties with acute or convalescent COVID-19.

V gene TRBV27 combines with J gene TRBJ2-1; 13 bases are shared with TRBD2. V shed 7 bases, J shed 6 bases, and the junction held 3 bases outside the gene matches. CDR1 MNHEY and CDR2 SMNVEV come from the germline V gene (reference sequence). CDR3 length: 14 amino acids. Here the CDR3 DNA reads TGTGCCAGCATCGGACTAGCGGGGGTCAATGAGCAGTTCTTC. This gives the protein CASIGLAGVNEQFF.

The V gene is TRBV30, the J gene TRBJ1-6, with TRBD1 matching 7 bases. Germline loops: CDR1 GTSNPN, CDR2 SVGIG (reference sequence). The CDR3 runs 13 residues. The CDR3 nucleotides are TGTGCGGCGGACAGGCAAGATAATTCACCCCTCCACTTT. Translation: CAADRQDNSPLHF.

The rearrangement joins TRBV7-2 to TRBJ1-2; TRBD1 is a possible D gene (5 bases). The CDR3 is made up of 15 amino acids. The germline V gene encodes CDR1 SGHTA and CDR2 FQGNSA. The germline V and J ends were trimmed by 3 bases and 4 bases, with 15 bases remaining between them. CDR3 sequence reads: CASSLTETGPYGYTF. CDR3 bases: TGTGCCAGCAGCTTGACCGAAACAGGACCCTATGGCTACACCTTC.

J is TRBJ1-5 and V is TRBV5-6; 9 bases line up with TRBD1. There are 15 residues in the CDR3. After removal of 2 bases from V and 9 bases from J, the junction contained 9 bases not matched to a gene. CDR1 is SGHDT, CDR2 YYEEEE, per germline. CDR3 loop: CASSLEGTGQGPQHF. The CDR3 region has the DNA TGTGCCAGCAGCTTAGAAGGGACAGGGCAAGGGCCCCAGCATTTT.

The chain carries TRBV5-8 and TRBJ2-4, with TRBD1 as a possible D gene (5 bases). Per the germline V gene, CDR1 is SGHTS and CDR2 is YDEGEE. Trimming pared 0 bases from V and 5 bases from J, leaving 12 bases between. This CDR3 region has 15 residues. DNA for the CDR3: TGTGCCAGCAGCTTGGGACAGTTGAGCCAAAACATTCAGTACTTC. Protein: CASSLGQLSQNIQYF.

This chain links TRBV6-2 or TRBV6-3 with TRBJ2-5; tentative D call: TRBD2 (6 bases). V gave up 2 bases and J gave up 1 base, with 14 bases separating them. This CDR3 comprises 16 residues. Germline loops: CDR1 MNHEY, CDR2 SVGEGT. CDR3 protein: CASSYPLAGLQETQYF. The CDR3, as DNA: TGTGCCAGCAGTTACCCCCTGGCGGGGCTCCAAGAGACCCAGTACTTC.

The rearrangement links TRBV2 to TRBJ1-2; perhaps TRBD1 as D (5 bases). The CDR3 runs to 12 residues. V was shortened by 8 bases and J by 13 bases, with 20 bases between the two germline ends. CDR1 SNHLY and CDR2 FYNNEI come from the germline V gene. The CDR3: CASGADSLYSTF. CDR3 coding DNA: TGTGCCAGCGGGGCCGACAGCCTCTATAGCACCTTC.

A single count supports this clone. This sequence joins TRBV10-3 and TRBJ1-1; a weak D match, TRBD1 (6 bases). This CDR3 spans 16 amino acids. V was clipped by 6 bases and J by 8 bases, with 25 bases between them. Germline V gene lookup returns CDR1 ENHRY and CDR2 SYGVKD. In nucleotides, the CDR3 is TGTGCCATCAGCGAGGGCACGGGGGGCGGTATATCGGAAGCTTTCTTT. Translation gives CAISEGTGGGISEAFF.

The chain combines TRBV9 with TRBJ2-5, with 7 bases fitting TRBD2. V shed 0 bases, J shed 0 bases, and the junction held 8 bases outside the gene matches. Looked up from germline, CDR1 is SGDLS and CDR2 is YYNGEE. The CDR3 spans 17 residues. CDR3 nucleotide sequence: TGTGCCAGCAGCGTAGGGTGGGCTAGCGGAAACCAAGAGACCCAGTACTTC. Translated, it gives CASSVGWASGNQETQYF. Variable domain in full (rest from reference TRBV9 and TRBJ2-5): DSGVTQTPKHLITATGQRVTLRCSPRSGDLSVYWYQQSLDQGLQFLIQYYNGEERAKGNILERFSAQQFPDLHSELNLSSLELGDSALYFCASSVGWASGNQETQYFGPGTRLLVL.